The 16 T cell receptor beta chains given below trace back to one sample, sequenced in a study of blood T cell repertoires in COVID-19. TCRdb's copy holds only in-frame clones and misses some; the assay was immunoSEQ multiplex PCR. Here the sample spans around 28,000 clones, around 90% being singletons. Sequencing was carried out using peripheral blood. The receptor source for this set is a human donor in a cohort sampled during active COVID-19.

The V call is TRBV18, the J call TRBJ1-4; possible D gene TRBD1, 6 bases. V shed 3 bases and J shed 0 bases, with 11 bases lying between them. CDR3 length equals 16 residues. CDR1 is KGHSH, CDR2 LQKENI, per germline. The CDR3 is CASSPFDRTTNEKLFF. Here the CDR3 DNA reads TGTGCCAGCTCACCCTTCGACAGGACAACTAATGAAAAACTGTTTTTT.

J is TRBJ2-5 and V is TRBV24-1, with D hard to call. The CDR3 runs to 13 residues. The germline V and J ends were trimmed by 10 bases and 2 bases, with 13 bases remaining between them. Germline V CDR1 and CDR2: KGHDR, SFDVKD. The CDR3: CATRSDVQETQYF. The CDR3 DNA reads as TGTGCCACTCGCAGCGATGTTCAAGAGACCCAGTACTTC.

This clone came up once. The rearrangement links TRBV7-6 to TRBJ2-5; D gene ambiguous. The CDR3 length is 14 residues. V was pared by 0 bases and J by 0 bases, with 5 bases between. Germline V lookup: CDR1 SGHVS, CDR2 FNYEAQ. The CDR3 is CASSLAQNQETQYF. In DNA, the CDR3 is TGTGCCAGCAGCTTAGCTCAGAACCAAGAGACCCAGTACTTC.

The genes are TRBV4-1 and TRBJ1-5; tentative D call: TRBD1 (5 bases). CDR3 length: 15 amino acids. CDR1 and CDR2 from the germline V gene are MGHRA and YSYEKL. V was pared by 3 bases and J by 5 bases, with 14 bases between. CDR3 nucleotides: TGCGCCAGCAGCCAGATAGACAGACCCGATCAGCCCCAGCATTTT. It specifies CASSQIDRPDQPQHF.

The rearrangement joins TRBV5-1 to TRBJ1-5; D is unresolved. Germline CDR1 SGHRS, CDR2 YFSETQ. V was pared by 2 bases and J by 2 bases, with 14 bases between. CDR3 length: 16 amino acids. Written as DNA, the CDR3 is TGCGCCAGCAGCTTTGACGGGAGCGGAGGCAATCAGCCCCAGCATTTT. It encodes CASSFDGSGGNQPQHF.

This clone was observed a single time. V and J are TRBV6-5 and TRBJ2-5, with TRBD2 identical over 11 bases. The CDR3 covers 15 residues. Germline V gene lookup returns CDR1 MNHEY and CDR2 SVGAGI. V shed 6 bases and J 1 base; nucleotides not matched to a gene: 4. The CDR3 is CASSPGLAVQETQYF. The CDR3 bases are TGTGCCAGCAGCCCGGGACTAGCGGTCCAAGAGACCCAGTACTTC.

The J gene is TRBJ1-5, the V gene TRBV7-8; perhaps TRBD1 as D (6 bases). Germline lookup yields CDR1 SGHVS and CDR2 FQNEAQ. Trimming stripped 5 bases from V and 0 bases from J, with 14 bases between. This CDR3 region has 16 residues. CDR3 sequence reads: CASSQTGSVSNQPQHF. The CDR3, as DNA: TGTGCCAGCAGCCAAACAGGGAGCGTTAGCAATCAGCCCCAGCATTTT.

V gene TRBV19 combines with J gene TRBJ1-2, with no clear D. V was pared by 5 bases and J by 7 bases, with 17 bases between. CDR3 size: 14 residues. In germline, CDR1 is LNHDA, CDR2 SQIVND (reference sequence). In DNA form, the CDR3 reads TGTGCCAGTAGTCTGCGTCTAGGAGCTCCTGGCTACACCTTC. Translation gives CASSLRLGAPGYTF.

The J gene is TRBJ2-7, the V gene TRBV19; 10 bases fit TRBD1. The CDR3 covers 18 residues. With 7 bases clipped from V and 4 bases from J, the junction kept 19 bases outside the gene matches. The germline V gene encodes CDR1 LNHDA and CDR2 SQIVND (reference sequence). The CDR3: CASTPSTGGVLEGYEQYF. DNA for the CDR3: TGTGCCAGTACCCCGTCGACAGGGGGCGTTCTCGAGGGATACGAGCAGTACTTC. The variable domain in full, with the rest retrieved from reference TRBV19 and TRBJ2-7, is DGGITQSPKYLFRKEGQNVTLSCEQNLNHDAMYWYRQDPGQGLRLIYYSQIVNDFQKGDIAEGYSVSREKKESFPLTVTSAQKNPTAFYLCASTPSTGGVLEGYEQYFGPGTRLTVT.

This clone was counted a few times. V and J are TRBV11-2 and TRBJ1-1; TRBD1 might be the D (6 bases). The germline CDR1 and CDR2 sequences are SGHAT and FQNNGV. Trimming removed 3 bases from V and 3 bases from J, with 8 bases in between. This CDR3 has 13 residues. The CDR3 DNA reads TGTGCCAGCAGCTTTAACAGGGACACTGAAGCTTTCTTT. Translated, it gives CASSFNRDTEAFF.

The CDR3 is CASSFGQGVDNEQFF. For the CDR3, the DNA is TGTGCCAGCAGCTTCGGACAGGGGGTCGACAATGAGCAGTTCTTC. V usage is TRBV5-5 and J usage is TRBJ2-1, with 10 bases matching TRBD1. V shed 2 bases, J shed 5 bases, and the junction held 4 bases outside the gene matches. The CDR3 is made up of 15 amino acids. Germline V lookup: CDR1 SGHKS, CDR2 YYEKEE (reference sequence).

This clone has just one count. V is TRBV6-5 and J is TRBJ2-7; 8 positions match TRBD1. The germline V gene has CDR1 MNHEY and CDR2 SVGAGI. V was clipped by 7 bases and J by 5 bases; unmatched bases: 7. This CDR3 is 13 amino acids long. CDR3 DNA: TGTGCCAGCATCGGCCCAGGGGGCCACGAGCAGTACTTC. This codes for CASIGPGGHEQYF.

The chain recombines TRBV28 with TRBJ2-7; TRBD2 agrees at 10 bases. Trimming took 1 base from V and 3 from J; bases not matched to a gene: 9. This CDR3 has 17 residues. Germline V gene sequence: CDR1 MDHEN, CDR2 SYDVKM. The CDR3: CASSLLRELAGRYEQYF. In DNA form, the CDR3 reads TGTGCCAGCAGTTTATTAAGAGAACTAGCGGGACGCTACGAGCAGTACTTC. The full variable domain, its missing parts supplied by reference TRBV28 and TRBJ2-7, is DVKVTQSSRYLVKRTGEKVFLECVQDMDHENMFWYRQDPGLGLRLIYFSYDVKMKEKGDIPEGYSVSREKKERFSLILESASTNQTSMYLCASSLLRELAGRYEQYFGPGTRLTVT.

This chain links TRBV28 with TRBJ1-5; D might be TRBD1 (6 bases). This CDR3 contains 16 residues. The germline V gene encodes CDR1 MDHEN and CDR2 SYDVKM. With 5 bases removed from V and 4 bases from J, the gap between germline ends came to 18 bases. CDR3 region: CASSPGIRGLNQPQHF. The CDR3, as DNA: TGTGCCAGCAGTCCCGGAATCAGGGGCCTAAATCAGCCCCAGCATTTT.

The genes are TRBV5-5 and TRBJ2-7; possibly TRBD2 for D (5 bases). Germline V gene data show CDR1 as SGHKS and CDR2 as YYEKEE (reference sequence). CDR3 size: 17 residues. Deletions cut 4 bases from V and 0 bases from J, with 20 bases between. CDR3 amino acids: CASSKDPSGPLSYEQYF. In nucleotides, the CDR3 is TGTGCCAGCAGCAAGGACCCCAGCGGACCACTCTCCTACGAGCAGTACTTC.

The chain couples TRBV6-4 to TRBJ1-1, with TRBD1 as a possible D gene (6 bases). This CDR3 is built from 15 residues. V was cut by 5 bases and J by 5 bases, with 18 bases left in between. In germline, CDR1 is MRHNA, CDR2 SNTAGT. CDR3 sequence: CASSPLAGAWTEAFF. CDR3 nucleotides: TGTGCCAGCAGTCCGCTCGCGGGGGCCTGGACTGAAGCTTTCTTT.